What follows is one T cell receptor (beta chain) and its context. In the original processing: Amplification with reference gene primers provided the estimates of nucleated cell counts. Repertoires were generated with immunoSEQ multiplex PCR, while TCRdb's copy carries only in-frame clones and drops some. V, J and clone size are those of that table, while D and trimming were read from the DNA. The sample has more than 120,000 clones, over 70% seen once. This entry comes from a study of blood T cell repertoires in COVID-19. Study as a whole: Samples came from the United States, Italy and Spain, spanning acute and convalescent COVID-19. T cells, B-cell-depleted T cells, or PBMCs supplied cDNA or gDNA.

The CDR3 runs to 17 residues. V dropped 5 bases and J dropped 3; count of bases not matched to a gene: 9. The germline gives CDR1 SGHVS, CDR2 FQNEAQ. The chain uses TRBV7-8 and TRBJ1-3; 11 bases align to TRBD1. This sequence was found in a man aged 50 to 59 who had recovered from COVID-19. Sample: peripheral blood. Written as DNA, the CDR3 is TGTGCCAGCAGCACAAGGGACAGGGGGTCGTATGGAAACACCATATATTTT. This translates into CASSTRDRGSYGNTIYF.